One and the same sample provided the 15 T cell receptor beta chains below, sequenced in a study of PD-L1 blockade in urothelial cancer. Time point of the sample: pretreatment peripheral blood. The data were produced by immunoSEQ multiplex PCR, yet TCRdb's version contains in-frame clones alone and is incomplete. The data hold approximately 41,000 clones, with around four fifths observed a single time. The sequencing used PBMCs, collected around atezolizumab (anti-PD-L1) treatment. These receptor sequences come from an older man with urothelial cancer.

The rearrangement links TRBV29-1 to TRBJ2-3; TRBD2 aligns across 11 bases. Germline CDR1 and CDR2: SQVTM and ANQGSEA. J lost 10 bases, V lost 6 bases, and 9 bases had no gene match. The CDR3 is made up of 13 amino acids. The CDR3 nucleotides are TGCAGCGTCACTAGCGGGAGTGGCACAGCGCAGTATTTT. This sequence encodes CSVTSGSGTAQYF.

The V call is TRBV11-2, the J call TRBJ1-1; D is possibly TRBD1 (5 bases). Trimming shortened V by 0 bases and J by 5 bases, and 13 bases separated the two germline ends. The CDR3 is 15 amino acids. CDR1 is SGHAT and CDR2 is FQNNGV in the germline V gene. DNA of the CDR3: TGTGCCAGCAGCTTAGAAGGGGCAGGGTCGACTGAAGCTTTCTTT. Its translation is CASSLEGAGSTEAFF. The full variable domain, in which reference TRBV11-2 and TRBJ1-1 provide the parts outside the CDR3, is EAGVAQSPRYKIIEKRQSVAFWCNPISGHATLYWYQQILGQGPKLLIQFQNNGVVDDSQLPKDRFSAERLKGVDSTLKIQPAKLEDSAVYLCASSLEGAGSTEAFFGQGTRLTVV.

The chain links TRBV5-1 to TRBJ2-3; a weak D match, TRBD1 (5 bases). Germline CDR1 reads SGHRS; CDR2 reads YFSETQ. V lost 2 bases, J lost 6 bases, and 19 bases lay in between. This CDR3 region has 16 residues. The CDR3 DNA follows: TGCGCCAGCAGCTTAGGCAGGGCGATCACCATCGATACGCAGTATTTT. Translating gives CASSLGRAITIDTQYF.

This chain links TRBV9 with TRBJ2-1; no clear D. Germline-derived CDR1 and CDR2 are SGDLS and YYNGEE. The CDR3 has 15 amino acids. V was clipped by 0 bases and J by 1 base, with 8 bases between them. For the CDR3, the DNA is TGTGCCAGCAGCGTAGATTACTCATCCTACAATGAGCAGTTCTTC. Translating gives CASSVDYSSYNEQFF.

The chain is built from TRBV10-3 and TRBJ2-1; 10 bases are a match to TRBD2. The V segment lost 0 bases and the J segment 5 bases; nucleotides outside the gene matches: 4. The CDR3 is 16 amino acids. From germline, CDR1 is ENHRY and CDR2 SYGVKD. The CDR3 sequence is CAISESWSGGDNEQFF. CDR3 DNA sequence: TGTGCCATCAGTGAGTCTTGGAGCGGGGGGGACAATGAGCAGTTCTTC.

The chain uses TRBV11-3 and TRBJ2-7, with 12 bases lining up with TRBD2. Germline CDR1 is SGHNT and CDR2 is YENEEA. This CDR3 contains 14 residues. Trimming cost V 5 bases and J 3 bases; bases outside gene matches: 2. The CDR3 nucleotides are TGTGCCAGCAGCCCGACTAGCGGGAGCTACGAGCAGTACTTC. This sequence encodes CASSPTSGSYEQYF.

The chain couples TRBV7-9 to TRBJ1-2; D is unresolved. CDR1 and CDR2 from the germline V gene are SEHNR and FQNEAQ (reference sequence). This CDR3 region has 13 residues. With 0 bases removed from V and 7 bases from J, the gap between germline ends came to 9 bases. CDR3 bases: TGTGCCAGCAGCTTAGCGGCGGTAGGTGGCTACACCTTC. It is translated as CASSLAAVGGYTF.

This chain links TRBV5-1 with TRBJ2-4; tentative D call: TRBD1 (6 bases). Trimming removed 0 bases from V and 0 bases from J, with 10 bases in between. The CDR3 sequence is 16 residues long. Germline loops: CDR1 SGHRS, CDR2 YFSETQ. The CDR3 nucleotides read TGCGCCAGCAGCTTGGGTACAGGGTCAGCCAAAAACATTCAGTACTTC. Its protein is CASSLGTGSAKNIQYF.

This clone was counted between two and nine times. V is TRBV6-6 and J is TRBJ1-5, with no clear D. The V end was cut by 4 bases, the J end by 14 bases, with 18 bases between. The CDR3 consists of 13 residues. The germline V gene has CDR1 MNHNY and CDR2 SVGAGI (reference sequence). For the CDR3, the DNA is TGTGCCAGCAGTTTACCTCCTGAGGCCATAGAGCATTTT. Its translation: CASSLPPEAIEHF.

In DNA, the CDR3 is TGTGCCACCAGCAGAGAAAGCCTAGCGGGCTTAAACACCGGGGAGCTGTTTTTT. This translates into CATSRESLAGLNTGELFF. The genes are TRBV15 and TRBJ2-2; 8 positions agree with TRBD2. Germline loops: CDR1 LNHNV, CDR2 YYDKDF (reference sequence). The V gene end was trimmed by 0 bases and the J gene end by 2 bases; junction bases not matched to a gene: 8. The CDR3 sequence is 18 residues long.

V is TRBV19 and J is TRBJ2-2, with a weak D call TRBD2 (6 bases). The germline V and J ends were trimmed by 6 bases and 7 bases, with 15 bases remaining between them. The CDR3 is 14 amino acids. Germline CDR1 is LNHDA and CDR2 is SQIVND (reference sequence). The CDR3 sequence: CASSSGGPNGELFF. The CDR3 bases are TGTGCCAGTAGCTCTGGAGGGCCTAACGGGGAGCTGTTTTTT.

Written as DNA, the CDR3 is TGTGCCAGCAGTTTAAGTCAGAACTATGGCTACACCTTC. Amino acid sequence: CASSLSQNYGYTF. V usage is TRBV27 and J usage is TRBJ1-2; no reliable D call. Trimming shortened V by 2 bases and J by 2 bases, and 6 bases separated the two germline ends. The germline CDR1 and CDR2 sequences are MNHEY and SMNVEV (reference sequence). The CDR3 spans 13 residues.

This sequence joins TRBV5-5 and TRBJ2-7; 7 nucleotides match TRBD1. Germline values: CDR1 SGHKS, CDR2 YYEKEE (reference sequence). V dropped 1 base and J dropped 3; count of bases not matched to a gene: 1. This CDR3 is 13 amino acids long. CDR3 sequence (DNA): TGTGCCAGCAGCTTGAGGGACAGCTACGAGCAGTACTTC. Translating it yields CASSLRDSYEQYF.

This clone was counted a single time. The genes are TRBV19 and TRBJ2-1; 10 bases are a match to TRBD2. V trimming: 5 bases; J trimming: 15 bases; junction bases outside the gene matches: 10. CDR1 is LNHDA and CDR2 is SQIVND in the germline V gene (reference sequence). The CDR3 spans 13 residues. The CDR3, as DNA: TGTGCCAGTAGTCAGACTAGCGGGCGAAAGCGGTTCTTC. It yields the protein CASSQTSGRKRFF.

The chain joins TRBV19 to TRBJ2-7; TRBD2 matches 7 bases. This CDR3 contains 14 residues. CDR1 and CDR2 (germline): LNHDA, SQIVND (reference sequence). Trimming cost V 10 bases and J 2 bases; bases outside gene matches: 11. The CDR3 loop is CATTAQRGTYEQYF. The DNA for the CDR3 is TGTGCCACCACAGCTCAGCGGGGCACCTACGAGCAGTACTTC.